Detailed here is one T cell receptor beta chain. This sample stems from a study of memory CD8 T cells in hepatitis C reinfection. Study as a whole: Peak reinfection samples were taken 3 to 8 weeks after detection.

Time point defined: peak reinfection, 3 to 8 weeks after reinfection detection. No in vitro expansion preceded TCR sequencing of the sorted cells. People who inject drugs from Montreal's HEPCO study were the donors. Total naive CD8 T cells were sorted as viable CD3+ CD8+ CD45RO- cells from a couple of donors. Sequenced by immunoSEQ multiplex PCR; TCRdb stores in-frame clones only, minus some. The sample records tens of thousands of clones, around nine tenths being singletons. The sequence derives from a young man with hepatitis C virus infection. Sequenced input: naive CD8+ T cells sorted from blood.

CDR3 nucleotide sequence: TGTGCCAGCAGTTTTTTTGCAGACTATGGCTACACCTTC. This sequence encodes CASSFFADYGYTF. This chain connects TRBV28 to TRBJ1-2, with D uncertain. The germline gives CDR1 MDHEN, CDR2 SYDVKM. Trimming took 3 bases from V and 3 from J, leaving 8 bases between them. The CDR3 is made up of 13 amino acids.